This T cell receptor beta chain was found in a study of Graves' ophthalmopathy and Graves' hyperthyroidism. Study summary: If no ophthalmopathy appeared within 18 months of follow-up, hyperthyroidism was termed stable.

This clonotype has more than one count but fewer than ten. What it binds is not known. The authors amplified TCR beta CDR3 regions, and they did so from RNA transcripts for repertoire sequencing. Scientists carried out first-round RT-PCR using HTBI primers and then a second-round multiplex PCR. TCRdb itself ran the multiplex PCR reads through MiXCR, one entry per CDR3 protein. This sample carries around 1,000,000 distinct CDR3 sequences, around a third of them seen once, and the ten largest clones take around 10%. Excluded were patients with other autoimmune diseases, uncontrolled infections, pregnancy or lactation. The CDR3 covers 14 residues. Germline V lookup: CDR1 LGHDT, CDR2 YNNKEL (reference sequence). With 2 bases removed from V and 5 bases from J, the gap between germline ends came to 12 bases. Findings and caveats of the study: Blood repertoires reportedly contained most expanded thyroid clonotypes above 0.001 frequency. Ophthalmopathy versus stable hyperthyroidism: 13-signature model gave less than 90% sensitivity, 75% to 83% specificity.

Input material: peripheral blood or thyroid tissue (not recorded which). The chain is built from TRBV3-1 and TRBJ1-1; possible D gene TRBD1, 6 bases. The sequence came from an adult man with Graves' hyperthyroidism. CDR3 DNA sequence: TGTGCCAGCAGCCAATCGGGGGCGCGTACTGAAGCTTTCTTT. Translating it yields CASSQSGARTEAFF.